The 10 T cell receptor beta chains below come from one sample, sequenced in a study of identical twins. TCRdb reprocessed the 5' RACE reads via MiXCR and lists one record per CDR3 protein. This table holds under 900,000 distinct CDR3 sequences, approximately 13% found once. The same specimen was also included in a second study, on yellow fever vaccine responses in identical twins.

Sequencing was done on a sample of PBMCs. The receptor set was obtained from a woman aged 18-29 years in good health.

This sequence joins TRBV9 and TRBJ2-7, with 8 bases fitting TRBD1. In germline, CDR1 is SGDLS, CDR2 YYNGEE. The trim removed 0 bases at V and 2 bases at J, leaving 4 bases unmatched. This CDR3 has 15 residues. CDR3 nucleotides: TGTGCCAGCAGCGTAGGGACAGGGTCTGCCTACGAGCAGTACGTC. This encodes CASSVGTGSAYEQYV.

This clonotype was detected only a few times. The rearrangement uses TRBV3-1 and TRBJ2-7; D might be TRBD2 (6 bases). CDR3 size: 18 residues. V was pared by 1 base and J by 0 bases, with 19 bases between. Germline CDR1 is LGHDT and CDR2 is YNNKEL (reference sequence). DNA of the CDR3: TGTGCCAGCAGCCAAGGAGTGTATCCTAGCGCAAGCTCCTACGAGCAGTACGTC. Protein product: CASSQGVYPSASSYEQYV.

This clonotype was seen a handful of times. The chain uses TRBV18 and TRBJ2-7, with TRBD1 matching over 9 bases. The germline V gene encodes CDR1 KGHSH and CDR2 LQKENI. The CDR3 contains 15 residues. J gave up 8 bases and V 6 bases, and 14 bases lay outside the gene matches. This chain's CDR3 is CASSTGTGTATKQYV. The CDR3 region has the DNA TGTGCCAGCTCCACCGGGACAGGGACCGCTACGAAGCAGTACGTC.

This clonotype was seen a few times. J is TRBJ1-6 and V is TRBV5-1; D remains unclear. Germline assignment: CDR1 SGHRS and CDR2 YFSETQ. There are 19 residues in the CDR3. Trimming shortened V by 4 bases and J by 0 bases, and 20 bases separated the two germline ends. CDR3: CASSQNLQSGSSYNSPLHF. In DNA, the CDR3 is TGCGCCAGCAGCCAAAACCTGCAAAGTGGGAGCTCCTATAATTCACCCCTCCACTTT.

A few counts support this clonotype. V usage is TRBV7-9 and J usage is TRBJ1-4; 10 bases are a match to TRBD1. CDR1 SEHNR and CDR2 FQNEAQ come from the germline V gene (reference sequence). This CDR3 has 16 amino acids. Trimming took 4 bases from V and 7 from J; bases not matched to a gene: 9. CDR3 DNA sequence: TGTGCCAGCAGCTACGCCGGGACAGGGGAAACTGAAAAACTGTTTTTT. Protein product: CASSYAGTGETEKLFF.

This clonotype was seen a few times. The CDR3 here is CASSLAGTFTDTQYF. In DNA form, the CDR3 reads TGCGCCAGCAGCTTGGCAGGGACTTTCACAGATACGCAGTATTTT. The J gene is TRBJ2-3, the V gene TRBV5-1, with D possibly being TRBD2 (6 bases). CDR1 is SGHRS and CDR2 is YFSETQ in the germline V gene. The length of the CDR3 is 15 residues. V was shortened by 0 bases and J by 2 bases, with 10 bases between the two germline ends. The full variable domain, its missing parts supplied by reference TRBV5-1 and TRBJ2-3, is KAGVTQTPRYLIKTRGQQVTLSCSPISGHRSVSWYQQTPGQGLQFLFEYFSETQRNKGNFPGRFSGRQFSNSRSEMNVSTLELGDSALYLCASSLAGTFTDTQYFGPGTRLTVL.

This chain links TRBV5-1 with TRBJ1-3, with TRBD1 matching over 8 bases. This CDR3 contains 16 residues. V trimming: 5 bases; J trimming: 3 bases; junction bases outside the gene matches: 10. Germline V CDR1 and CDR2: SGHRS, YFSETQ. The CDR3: CASRGSTGGIGNTIYF. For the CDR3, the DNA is TGCGCCAGCAGAGGAAGTACAGGGGGGATTGGAAACACCATATATTTT.

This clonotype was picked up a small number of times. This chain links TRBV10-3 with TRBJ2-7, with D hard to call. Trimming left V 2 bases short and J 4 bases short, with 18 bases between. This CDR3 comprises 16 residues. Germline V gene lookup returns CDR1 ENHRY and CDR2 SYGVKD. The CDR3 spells CAISEPYPRPVYEQYV. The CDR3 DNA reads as TGTGCCATCAGTGAGCCGTATCCCCGACCGGTTTACGAGCAGTACGTC.

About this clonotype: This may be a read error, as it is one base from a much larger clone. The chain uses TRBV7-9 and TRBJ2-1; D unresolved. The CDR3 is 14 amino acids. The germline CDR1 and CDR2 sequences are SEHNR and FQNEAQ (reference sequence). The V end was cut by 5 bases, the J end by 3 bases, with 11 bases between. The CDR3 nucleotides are TGTGCCAGCAGCACCCAATTCTTCTACAATGAGCAGTTCTTC. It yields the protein CASSTQFFYNEQFF.

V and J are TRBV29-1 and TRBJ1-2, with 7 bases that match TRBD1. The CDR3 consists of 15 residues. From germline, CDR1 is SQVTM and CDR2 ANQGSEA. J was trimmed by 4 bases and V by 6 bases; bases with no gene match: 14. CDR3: CSVTGSGPSGYGYTF. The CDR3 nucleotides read TGCAGCGTGACAGGGTCAGGTCCGTCGGGCTATGGCTACACCTTC.